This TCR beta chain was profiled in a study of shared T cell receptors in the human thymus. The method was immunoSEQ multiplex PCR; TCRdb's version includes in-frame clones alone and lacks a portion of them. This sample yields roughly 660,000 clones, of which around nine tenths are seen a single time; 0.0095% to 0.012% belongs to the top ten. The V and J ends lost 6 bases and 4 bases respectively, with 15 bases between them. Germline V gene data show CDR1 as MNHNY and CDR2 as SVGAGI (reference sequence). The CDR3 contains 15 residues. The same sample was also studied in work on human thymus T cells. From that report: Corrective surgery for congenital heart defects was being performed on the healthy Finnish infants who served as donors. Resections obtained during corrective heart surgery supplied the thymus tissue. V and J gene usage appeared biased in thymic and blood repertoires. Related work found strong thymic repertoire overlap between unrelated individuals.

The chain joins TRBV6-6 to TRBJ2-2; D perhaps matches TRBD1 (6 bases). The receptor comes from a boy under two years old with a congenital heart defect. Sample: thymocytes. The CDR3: CASSPQQGRTGELFF. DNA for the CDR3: TGTGCCAGCAGCCCCCAGCAGGGGCGCACCGGGGAGCTGTTTTTT.